This T cell receptor beta chain was observed in a study of blood T cell repertoires in COVID-19. The overall study: Both acute and convalescent COVID-19 samples were obtained from the United States, Italy and Spain. The cDNA or gDNA used as material had been derived from T cells, B-cell-depleted T cells, or PBMCs.

Trimming cost V 3 bases and J 4 bases, with 13 bases left between them. The CDR3 length is 14 residues. Germline V CDR1 and CDR2: SGHDT, YYEEEE. In the study's own analysis: Amplification of reference gene primers provided the estimated nucleated cell counts. Libraries were prepared by immunoSEQ multiplex PCR; TCRdb keeps only in-frame clonotypes and omits some of them. That table is the source of V, J and clone size, and D and trimming were worked out from the DNA. The sample has 350,000 to 450,000 clones, 85% seen once; the top ten hold roughly 3.6%. The chain recombines TRBV5-6 with TRBJ1-2, with D possibly matching TRBD1 (5 bases). Sample: peripheral blood. This TCR was recovered from a woman aged 18 to 35 with acute or convalescent COVID-19. DNA for the CDR3: TGTGCCAGCAGCTGGGCCAGGGCTGGCTATGGCTACACCTTC. It encodes CASSWARAGYGYTF.